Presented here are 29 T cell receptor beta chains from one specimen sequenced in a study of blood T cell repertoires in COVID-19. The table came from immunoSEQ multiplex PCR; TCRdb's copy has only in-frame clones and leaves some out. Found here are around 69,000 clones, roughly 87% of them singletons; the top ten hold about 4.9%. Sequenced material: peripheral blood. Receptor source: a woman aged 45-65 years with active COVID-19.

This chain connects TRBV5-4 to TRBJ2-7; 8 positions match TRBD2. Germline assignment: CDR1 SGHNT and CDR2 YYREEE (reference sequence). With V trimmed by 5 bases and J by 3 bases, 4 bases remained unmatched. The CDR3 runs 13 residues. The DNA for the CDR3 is TGTGCCAGCAGTCATAGCGGGAACTACGAGCAGTACTTC. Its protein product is CASSHSGNYEQYF.

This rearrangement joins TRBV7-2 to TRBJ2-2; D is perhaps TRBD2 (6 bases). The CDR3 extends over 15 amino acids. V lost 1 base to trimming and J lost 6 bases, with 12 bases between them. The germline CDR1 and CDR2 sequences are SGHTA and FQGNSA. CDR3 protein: CASSLDGTRAGELFF. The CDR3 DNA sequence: TGTGCCAGCAGCTTAGACGGGACTCGGGCCGGGGAGCTGTTTTTT.

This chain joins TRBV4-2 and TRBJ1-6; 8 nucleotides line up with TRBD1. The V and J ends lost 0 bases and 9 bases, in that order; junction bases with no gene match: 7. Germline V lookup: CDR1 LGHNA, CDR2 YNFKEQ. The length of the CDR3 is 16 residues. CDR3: CASSQEVTGVGSPLHF. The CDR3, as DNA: TGTGCCAGCAGCCAAGAGGTGACAGGGGTTGGTTCACCCCTCCACTTT.

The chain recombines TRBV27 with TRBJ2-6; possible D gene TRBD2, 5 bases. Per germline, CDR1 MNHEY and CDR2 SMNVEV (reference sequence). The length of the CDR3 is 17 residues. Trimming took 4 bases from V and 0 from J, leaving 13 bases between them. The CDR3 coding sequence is TGTGCCAGCAGTTCCTGGACTGCGAGCTCTGGGGCCAACGTCCTGACTTTC. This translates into CASSSWTASSGANVLTF. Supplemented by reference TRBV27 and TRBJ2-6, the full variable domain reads EAQVTQNPRYLITVTGKKLTVTCSQNMNHEYMSWYRQDPGLGLRQIYYSMNVEVTDKGDVPEGYKVSRKEKRNFPLILESPSPNQTSLYFCASSSWTASSGANVLTFGAGSRLTVL.

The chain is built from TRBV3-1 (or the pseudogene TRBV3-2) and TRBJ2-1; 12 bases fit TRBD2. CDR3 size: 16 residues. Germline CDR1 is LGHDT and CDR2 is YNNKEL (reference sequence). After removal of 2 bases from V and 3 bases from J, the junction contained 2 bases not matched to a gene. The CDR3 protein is CASSQTSGRLYNEQFF. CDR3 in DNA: TGTGCCAGCAGCCAAACTAGCGGGAGGCTCTACAATGAGCAGTTCTTC.

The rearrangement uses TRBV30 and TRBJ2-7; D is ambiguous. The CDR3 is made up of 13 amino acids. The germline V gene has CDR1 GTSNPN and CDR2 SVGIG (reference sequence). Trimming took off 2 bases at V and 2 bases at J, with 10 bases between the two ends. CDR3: CAWSYLGTYEQYF. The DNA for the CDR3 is TGTGCCTGGAGTTATCTAGGAACCTACGAGCAGTACTTC. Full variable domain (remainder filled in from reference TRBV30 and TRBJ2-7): SQTIHQWPATLVQPVGSPLSLECTVEGTSNPNLYWYRQAAGRGLQLLFYSVGIGQISSEVPQNLSASRPQDRQFILSSKKLLLSDSGFYLCAWSYLGTYEQYFGPGTRLTVT.

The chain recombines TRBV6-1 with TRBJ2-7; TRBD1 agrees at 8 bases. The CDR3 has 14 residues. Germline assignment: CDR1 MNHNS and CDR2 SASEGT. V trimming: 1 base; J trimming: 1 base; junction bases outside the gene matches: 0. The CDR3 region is CASSEGDRSYEQYF. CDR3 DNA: TGTGCCAGCAGTGAAGGGGACAGGTCCTACGAGCAGTACTTC.

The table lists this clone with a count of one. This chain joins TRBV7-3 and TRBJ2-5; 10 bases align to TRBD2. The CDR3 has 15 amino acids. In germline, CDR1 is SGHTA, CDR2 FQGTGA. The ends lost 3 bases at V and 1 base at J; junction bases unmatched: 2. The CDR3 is CASSFGLAAQETQYF. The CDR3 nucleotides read TGTGCCAGCAGCTTCGGACTAGCGGCCCAAGAGACCCAGTACTTC.

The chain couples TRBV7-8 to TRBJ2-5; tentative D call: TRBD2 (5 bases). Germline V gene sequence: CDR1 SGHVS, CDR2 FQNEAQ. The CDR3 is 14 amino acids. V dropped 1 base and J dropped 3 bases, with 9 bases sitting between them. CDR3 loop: CASSLVPGKETQYF. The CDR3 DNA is TGTGCCAGCAGCTTAGTGCCGGGGAAAGAGACCCAGTACTTC.

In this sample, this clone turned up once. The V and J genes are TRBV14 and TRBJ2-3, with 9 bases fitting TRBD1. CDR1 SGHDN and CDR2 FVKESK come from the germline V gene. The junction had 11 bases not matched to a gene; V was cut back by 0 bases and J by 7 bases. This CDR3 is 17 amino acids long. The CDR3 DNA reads TGTGCCAGCAGCCAAGATCCCGGGACAGGGATGACAAATACGCAGTATTTT. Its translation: CASSQDPGTGMTNTQYF. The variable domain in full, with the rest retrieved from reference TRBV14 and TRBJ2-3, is EAGVTQFPSHSVIEKGQTVTLRCDPISGHDNLYWYRRVMGKEIKFLLHFVKESKQDESGMPNNRFLAERTGGTYSTLKVQPAELEDSGVYFCASSQDPGTGMTNTQYFGPGTRLTVL.

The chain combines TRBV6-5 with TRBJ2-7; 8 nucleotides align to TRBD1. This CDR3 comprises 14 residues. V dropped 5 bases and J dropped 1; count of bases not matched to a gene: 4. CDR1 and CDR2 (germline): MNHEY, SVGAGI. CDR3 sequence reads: CASSRQGNSYEQYF. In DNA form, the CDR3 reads TGTGCCAGCAGTCGACAGGGGAATTCCTACGAGCAGTACTTC.

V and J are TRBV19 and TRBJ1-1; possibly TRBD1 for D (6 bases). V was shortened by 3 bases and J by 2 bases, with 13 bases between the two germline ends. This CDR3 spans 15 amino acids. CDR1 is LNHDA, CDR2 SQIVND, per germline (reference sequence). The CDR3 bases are TGTGCCAGTAGTATTTCCAAGACAGGTAACACTGAAGCTTTCTTT. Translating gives CASSISKTGNTEAFF.

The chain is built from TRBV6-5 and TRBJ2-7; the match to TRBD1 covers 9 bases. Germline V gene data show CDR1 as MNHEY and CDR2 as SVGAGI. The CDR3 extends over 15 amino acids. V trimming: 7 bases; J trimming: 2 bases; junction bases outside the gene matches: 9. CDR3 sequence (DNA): TGTGCCAGCATCCTACGGGGGGACAGGGCCTACGAGCAGTACTTC. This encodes CASILRGDRAYEQYF.

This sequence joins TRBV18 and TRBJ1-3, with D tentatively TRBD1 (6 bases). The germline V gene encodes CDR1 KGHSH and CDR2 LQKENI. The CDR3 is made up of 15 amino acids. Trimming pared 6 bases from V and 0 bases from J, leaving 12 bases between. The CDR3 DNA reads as TGTGCCAGCTCGGATGAGGGACACTCTGGAAACACCATATATTTT. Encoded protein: CASSDEGHSGNTIYF.

CDR3 protein: CAWSWTGPPPNYGYTF. CDR3 DNA: TGTGCCTGGAGTTGGACAGGTCCCCCCCCTAACTATGGCTACACCTTC. The chain links TRBV30 to TRBJ1-2; the match to TRBD1 covers 7 bases. Germline V gene sequence: CDR1 GTSNPN, CDR2 SVGIG (reference sequence). This CDR3 is 16 amino acids long. With V trimmed by 2 bases and J by 0 bases, 9 bases remained unmatched. Full variable domain (missing parts from reference TRBV30 and TRBJ1-2): SQTIHQWPATLVQPVGSPLSLECTVEGTSNPNLYWYRQAAGRGLQLLFYSVGIGQISSEVPQNLSASRPQDRQFILSSKKLLLSDSGFYLCAWSWTGPPPNYGYTFGSGTRLTVV.

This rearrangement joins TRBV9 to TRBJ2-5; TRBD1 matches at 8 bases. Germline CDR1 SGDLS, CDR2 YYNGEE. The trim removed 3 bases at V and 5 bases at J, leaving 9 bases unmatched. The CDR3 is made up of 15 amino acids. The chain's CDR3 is CASSGQQGARETQYF. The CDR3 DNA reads TGTGCCAGCAGCGGGCAGCAGGGGGCGAGGGAGACCCAGTACTTC.

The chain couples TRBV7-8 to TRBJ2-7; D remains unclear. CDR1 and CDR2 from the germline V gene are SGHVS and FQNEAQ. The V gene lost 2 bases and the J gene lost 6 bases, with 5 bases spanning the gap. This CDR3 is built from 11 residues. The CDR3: CASSLPSEQYF. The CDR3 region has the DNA TGTGCCAGCAGCTTACCTAGCGAGCAGTACTTC.

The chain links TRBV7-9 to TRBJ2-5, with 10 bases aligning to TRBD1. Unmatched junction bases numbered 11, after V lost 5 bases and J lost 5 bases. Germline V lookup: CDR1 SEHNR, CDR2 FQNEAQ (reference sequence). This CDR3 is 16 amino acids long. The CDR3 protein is CASSPRDRGAWETQYF. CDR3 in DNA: TGTGCCAGCAGCCCAAGGGACAGGGGCGCATGGGAGACCCAGTACTTC.

This CDR3 reads CASSRQDNEQFF. The CDR3 nucleotides read TGTGCCAGCTCACGACAGGACAATGAGCAGTTCTTC. The V and J genes are TRBV18 and TRBJ2-1; tentative D call: TRBD1 (6 bases). Trimming stripped 4 bases from V and 5 bases from J, with 6 bases between. In germline, CDR1 is KGHSH, CDR2 LQKENI. The CDR3 has 12 amino acids.

The CDR3 DNA follows: TGTGCCAGCAGCCGGGTGGCGGGGGAGCAGTACTTC. It specifies CASSRVAGEQYF. The chain has TRBV4-2 and TRBJ2-7, with a tentative D call TRBD2 (6 bases). The CDR3 consists of 12 residues. Germline V gives CDR1 LGHNA, CDR2 YNFKEQ. V dropped 4 bases and J dropped 7 bases, with 11 bases sitting between them.

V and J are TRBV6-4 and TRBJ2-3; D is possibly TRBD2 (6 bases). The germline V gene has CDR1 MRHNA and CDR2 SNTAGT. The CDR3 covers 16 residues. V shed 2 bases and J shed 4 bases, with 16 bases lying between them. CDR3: CASSDENSGGPDTQYF. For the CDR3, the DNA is TGTGCCAGCAGTGACGAAAACTCCGGGGGTCCAGATACGCAGTATTTT.

The CDR3 sequence: CASSVGGNSYNEQFF. DNA for the CDR3: TGTGCCAGCAGCGTCGGCGGGAACTCCTACAATGAGCAGTTCTTC. The chain recombines TRBV9 with TRBJ2-1, with D tentatively TRBD2 (6 bases). There are 15 residues in the CDR3. Germline V CDR1 and CDR2: SGDLS, YYNGEE. Trimming stripped 2 bases from V and 0 bases from J, with 9 bases between.

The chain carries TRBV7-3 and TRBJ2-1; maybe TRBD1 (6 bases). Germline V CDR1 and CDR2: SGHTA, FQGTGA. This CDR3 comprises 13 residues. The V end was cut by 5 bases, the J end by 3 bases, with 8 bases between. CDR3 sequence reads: CASSKDSYNEQFF. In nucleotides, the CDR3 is TGTGCCAGCAGCAAGGACAGCTACAATGAGCAGTTCTTC.

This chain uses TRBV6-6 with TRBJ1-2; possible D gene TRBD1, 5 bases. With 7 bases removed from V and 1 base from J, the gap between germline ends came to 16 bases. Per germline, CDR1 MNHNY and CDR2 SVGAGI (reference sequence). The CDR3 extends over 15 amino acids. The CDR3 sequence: CASIPPGLNNYGYTF. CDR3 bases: TGTGCCAGCATCCCTCCGGGACTAAATAACTATGGCTACACCTTC.

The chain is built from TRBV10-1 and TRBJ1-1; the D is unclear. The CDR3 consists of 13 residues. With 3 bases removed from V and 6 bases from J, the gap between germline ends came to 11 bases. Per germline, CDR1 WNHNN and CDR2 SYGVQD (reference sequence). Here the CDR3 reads CASSEVSGAEAFF. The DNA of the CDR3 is TGCGCCAGCAGTGAAGTAAGCGGGGCTGAAGCTTTCTTT.

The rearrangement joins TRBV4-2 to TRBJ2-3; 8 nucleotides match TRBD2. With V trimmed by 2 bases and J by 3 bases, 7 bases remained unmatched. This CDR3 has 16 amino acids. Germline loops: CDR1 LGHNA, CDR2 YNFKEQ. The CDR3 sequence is CASSQTTGTRTDTQYF. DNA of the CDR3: TGTGCCAGCAGCCAAACGACCGGGACTAGGACAGATACGCAGTATTTT.

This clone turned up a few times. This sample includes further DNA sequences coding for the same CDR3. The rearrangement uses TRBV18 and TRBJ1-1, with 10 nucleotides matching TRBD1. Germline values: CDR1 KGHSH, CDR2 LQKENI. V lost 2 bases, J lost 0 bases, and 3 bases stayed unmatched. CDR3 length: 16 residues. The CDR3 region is CASSPGTGALNTEAFF. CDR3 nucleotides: TGTGCCAGCTCACCAGGGACAGGGGCCTTGAACACTGAAGCTTTCTTT.

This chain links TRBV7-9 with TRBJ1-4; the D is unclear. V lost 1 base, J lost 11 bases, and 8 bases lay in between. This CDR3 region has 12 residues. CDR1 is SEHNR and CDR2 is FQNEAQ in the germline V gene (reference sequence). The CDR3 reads CASSLESRKLFF. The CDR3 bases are TGTGCCAGCAGCTTAGAATCGAGGAAACTGTTTTTT.

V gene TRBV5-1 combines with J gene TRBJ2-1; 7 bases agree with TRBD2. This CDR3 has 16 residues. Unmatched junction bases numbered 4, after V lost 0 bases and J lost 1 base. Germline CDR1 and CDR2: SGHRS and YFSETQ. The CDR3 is CASSLGQGGSYNEQFF. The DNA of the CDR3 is TGCGCCAGCAGCTTGGGGCAGGGAGGGTCCTACAATGAGCAGTTCTTC.